Below, one TCR beta chain is given with its context. The data stem from a study of patients and donors after allogeneic stem cell transplantation. Trimming took off 5 bases at V and 1 base at J, with 8 bases between the two ends. This CDR3 contains 13 residues. Germline assignment: CDR1 KGHDR and CDR2 SFDVKD. TCRdb analysed the RT-PCR reads with MiXCR anew, one entry per CDR3 protein. The sample lists 900,000 to 1,000,000 distinct CDR3 sequences, more than 15% occurring once. The TCR was taken from a human donor who was either an allogeneic HSCT recipient or a stem cell or donor lymphocyte infusion donor (not recorded which). It is not recorded whose cells these are; they may come from a transplant donor. The chain is built from TRBV24-1 and TRBJ2-7; D uncertain. The sequencing sample was made of blood, either unsorted or a sorted T cell fraction (not recorded which). This CDR3 is CATSGRPSYEQYF. The DNA of the CDR3 is TGTGCCACCAGTGGCAGGCCTTCCTACGAGCAGTACTTC.